Sequencing of this T cell receptor beta chain was carried out in a study of beta chain features in type 1 diabetes. At the level of the study: Healthy donors resembled patients in age, gender and cell yields. Study results and limitations: For Type 1 diabetes patients, all four CD4+ subsets carried TCRB CDR3s that were moderately but significantly shorter.

Sequenced material consisted of expressed TCRB transcripts (all of the isolated RNA was reverse transcribed). The data were produced by immunoSEQ multiplex PCR, yet TCRdb's version contains in-frame clones alone and is incomplete. The repertoire holds about 260,000 clones, with around 22% as singletons. Trimming took off 2 bases at V and 5 bases at J, with 13 bases between the two ends. The CDR3 length is 14 residues. Per the germline V gene, CDR1 is SEHNR and CDR2 is FQNEAQ (reference sequence). CD45RO/CCR7/CD25/CD127/CD95/CD27 staining was used to isolate CD4+ naive, central memory, regulatory and stem cell-like memory cells by sorting. This clone was seen a handful of times. As yet, its antigen is unknown.

J is TRBJ2-7 and V is TRBV7-9; D unresolved. The material sequenced was naive CD4+ T cells from blood. The clonotype was recovered from a woman younger than 45 with type 1 diabetes. This CDR3 reads CASSLSLIEDEQYF. The DNA of the CDR3 is TGTGCCAGCAGCTTATCCCTAATCGAGGACGAGCAGTACTTC.